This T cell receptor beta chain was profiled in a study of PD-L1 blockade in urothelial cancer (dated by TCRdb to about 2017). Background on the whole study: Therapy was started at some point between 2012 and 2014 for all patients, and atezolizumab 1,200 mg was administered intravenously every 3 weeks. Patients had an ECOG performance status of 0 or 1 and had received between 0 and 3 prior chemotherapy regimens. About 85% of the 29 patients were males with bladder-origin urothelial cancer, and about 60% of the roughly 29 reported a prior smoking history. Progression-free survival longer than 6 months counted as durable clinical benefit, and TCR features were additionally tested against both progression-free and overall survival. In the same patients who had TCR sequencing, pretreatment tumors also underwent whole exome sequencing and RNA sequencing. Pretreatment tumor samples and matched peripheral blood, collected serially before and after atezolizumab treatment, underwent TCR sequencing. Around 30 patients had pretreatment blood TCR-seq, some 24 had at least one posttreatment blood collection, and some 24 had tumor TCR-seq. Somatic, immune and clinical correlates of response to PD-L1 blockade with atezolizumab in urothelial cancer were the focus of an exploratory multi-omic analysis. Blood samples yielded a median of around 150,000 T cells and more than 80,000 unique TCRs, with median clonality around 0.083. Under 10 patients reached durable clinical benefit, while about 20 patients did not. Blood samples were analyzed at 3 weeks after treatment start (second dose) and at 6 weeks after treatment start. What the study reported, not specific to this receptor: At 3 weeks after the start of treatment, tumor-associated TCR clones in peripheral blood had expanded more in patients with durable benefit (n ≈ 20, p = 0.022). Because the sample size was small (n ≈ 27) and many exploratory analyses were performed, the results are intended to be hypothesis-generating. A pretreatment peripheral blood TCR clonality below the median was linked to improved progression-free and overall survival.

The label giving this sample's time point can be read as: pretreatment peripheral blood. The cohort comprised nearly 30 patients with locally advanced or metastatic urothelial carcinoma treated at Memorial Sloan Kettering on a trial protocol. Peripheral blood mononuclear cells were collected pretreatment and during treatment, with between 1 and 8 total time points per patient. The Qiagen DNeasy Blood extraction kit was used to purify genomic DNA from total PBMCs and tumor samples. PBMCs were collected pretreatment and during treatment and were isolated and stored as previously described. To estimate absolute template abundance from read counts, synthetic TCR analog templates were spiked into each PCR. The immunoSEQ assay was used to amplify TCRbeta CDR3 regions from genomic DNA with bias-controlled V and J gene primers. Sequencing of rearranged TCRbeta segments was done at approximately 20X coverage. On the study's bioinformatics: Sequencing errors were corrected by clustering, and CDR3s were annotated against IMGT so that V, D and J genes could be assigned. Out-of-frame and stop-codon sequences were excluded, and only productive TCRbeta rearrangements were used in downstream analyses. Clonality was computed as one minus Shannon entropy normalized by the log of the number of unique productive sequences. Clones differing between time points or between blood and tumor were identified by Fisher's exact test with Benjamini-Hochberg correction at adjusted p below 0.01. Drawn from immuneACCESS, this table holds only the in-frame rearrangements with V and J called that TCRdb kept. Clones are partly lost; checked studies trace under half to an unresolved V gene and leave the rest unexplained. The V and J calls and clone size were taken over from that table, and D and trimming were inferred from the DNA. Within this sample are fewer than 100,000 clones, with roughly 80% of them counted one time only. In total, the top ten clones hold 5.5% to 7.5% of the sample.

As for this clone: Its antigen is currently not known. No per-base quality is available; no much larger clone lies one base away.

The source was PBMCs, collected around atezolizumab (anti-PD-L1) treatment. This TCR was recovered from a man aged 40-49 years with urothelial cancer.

The CDR3 here reads CASSESASGSTDTQYF. The nucleotide sequence is given as TGCGCCAGCAGTGAGTCGGCTAGCGGGAGTACAGATACGCAGTATTTT. This sequence uses TRBV10-1 and TRBJ2-3, and TRBD2 matches 10 of the central bases. CDR1 and CDR2 were assigned from the germline V gene (reference sequence) as WNHNN and SYGVQD. Reading from cysteine to phenylalanine, the CDR3 counts 16 amino acids. Only CDR3 DNA remains: 48 bases, in frame from the first base. The junction shows trimming of 0 bases on V and 3 bases on J, and the gene matches do not reach 3 bases of it.